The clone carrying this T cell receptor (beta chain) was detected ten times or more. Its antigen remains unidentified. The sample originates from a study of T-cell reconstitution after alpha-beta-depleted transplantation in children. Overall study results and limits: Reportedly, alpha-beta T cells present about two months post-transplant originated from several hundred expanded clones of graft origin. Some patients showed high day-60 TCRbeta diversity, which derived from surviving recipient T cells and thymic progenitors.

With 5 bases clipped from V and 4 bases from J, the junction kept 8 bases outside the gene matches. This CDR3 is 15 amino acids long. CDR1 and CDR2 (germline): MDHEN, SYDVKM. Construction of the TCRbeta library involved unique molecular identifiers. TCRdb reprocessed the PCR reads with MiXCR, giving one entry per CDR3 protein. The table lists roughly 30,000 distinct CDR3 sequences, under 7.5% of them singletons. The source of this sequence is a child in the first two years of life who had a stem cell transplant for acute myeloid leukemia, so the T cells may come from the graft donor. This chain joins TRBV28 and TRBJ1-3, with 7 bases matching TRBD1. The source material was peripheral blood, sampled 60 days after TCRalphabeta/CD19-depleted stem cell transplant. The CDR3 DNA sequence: TGTGCCAGCAGTCATACGACAGGGCGCGGAAACACCATATATTTT. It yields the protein CASSHTTGRGNTIYF.